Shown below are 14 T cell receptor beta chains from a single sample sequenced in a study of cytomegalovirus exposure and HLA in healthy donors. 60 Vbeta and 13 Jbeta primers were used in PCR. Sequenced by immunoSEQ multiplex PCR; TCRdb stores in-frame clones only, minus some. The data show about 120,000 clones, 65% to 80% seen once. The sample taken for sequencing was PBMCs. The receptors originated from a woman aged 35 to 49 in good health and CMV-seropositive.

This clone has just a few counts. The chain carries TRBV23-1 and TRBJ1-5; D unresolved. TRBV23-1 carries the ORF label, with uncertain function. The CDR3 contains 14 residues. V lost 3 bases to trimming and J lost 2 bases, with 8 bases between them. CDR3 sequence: CASSHLGGNQPQHF. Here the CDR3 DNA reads TGCGCCAGCAGTCATTTAGGAGGCAATCAGCCCCAGCATTTT.

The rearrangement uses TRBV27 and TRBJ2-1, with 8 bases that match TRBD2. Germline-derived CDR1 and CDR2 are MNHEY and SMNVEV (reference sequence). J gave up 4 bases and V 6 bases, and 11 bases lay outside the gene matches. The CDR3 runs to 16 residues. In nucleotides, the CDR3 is TGTGCCAGCAGCTTCCTGCGGGGGGCCCTATACAATGAGCAGTTCTTC. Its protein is CASSFLRGALYNEQFF.

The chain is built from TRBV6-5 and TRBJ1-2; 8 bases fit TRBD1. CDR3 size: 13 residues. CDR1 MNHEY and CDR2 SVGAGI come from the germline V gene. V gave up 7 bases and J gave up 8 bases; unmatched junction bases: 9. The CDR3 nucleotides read TGTGCCAGCAAGGACAGGGCGCTGAAGGGCTACACCTTC. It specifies CASKDRALKGYTF.

The CDR3 protein is CASSYIAGGPSYNEQFF. The CDR3 DNA reads TGTGCCAGCAGCTACATAGCGGGAGGACCGTCCTACAATGAGCAGTTCTTC. The chain recombines TRBV13 with TRBJ2-1; 10 bases agree with TRBD2. The CDR3 runs to 17 residues. From germline, CDR1 is PRHDT and CDR2 FYEKMQ (reference sequence). V lost 4 bases and J lost 1; bases outside the gene matches: 7.

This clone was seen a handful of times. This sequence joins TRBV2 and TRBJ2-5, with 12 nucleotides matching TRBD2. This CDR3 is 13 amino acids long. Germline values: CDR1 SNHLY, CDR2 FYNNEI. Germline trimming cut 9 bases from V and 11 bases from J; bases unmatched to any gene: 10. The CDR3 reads CASAMGTSGSQYF. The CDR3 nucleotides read TGTGCCAGTGCCATGGGGACTAGCGGGTCGCAGTACTTC.

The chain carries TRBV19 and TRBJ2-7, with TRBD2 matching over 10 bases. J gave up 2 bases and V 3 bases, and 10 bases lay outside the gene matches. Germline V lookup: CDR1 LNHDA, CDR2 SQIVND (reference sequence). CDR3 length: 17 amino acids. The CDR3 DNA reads TGTGCCAGTAGTATTTCTAGGACTAGCGGAAAAGCCTACGAGCAGTACTTC. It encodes CASSISRTSGKAYEQYF.

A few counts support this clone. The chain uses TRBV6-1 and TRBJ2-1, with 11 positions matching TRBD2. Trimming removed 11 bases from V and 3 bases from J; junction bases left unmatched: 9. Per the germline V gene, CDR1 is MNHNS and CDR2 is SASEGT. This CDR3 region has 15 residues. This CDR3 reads CAGRLAGGGYNEQFF. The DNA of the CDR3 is TGTGCCGGGCGGCTAGCGGGGGGCGGCTACAATGAGCAGTTCTTC.

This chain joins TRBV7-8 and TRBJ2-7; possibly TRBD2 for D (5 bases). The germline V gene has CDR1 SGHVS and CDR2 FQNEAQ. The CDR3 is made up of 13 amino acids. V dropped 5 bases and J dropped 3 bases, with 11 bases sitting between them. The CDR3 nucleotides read TGTGCCAGCAGCCGGACTTCACTCTACGAGCAGTACTTC. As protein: CASSRTSLYEQYF.

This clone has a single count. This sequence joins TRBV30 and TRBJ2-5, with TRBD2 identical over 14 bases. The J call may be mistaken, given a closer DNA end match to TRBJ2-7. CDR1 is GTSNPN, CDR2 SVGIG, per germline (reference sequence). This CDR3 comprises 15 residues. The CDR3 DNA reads TGTGCCTGGAGTCTGACTAGCGGGAGGGCCGGCGAGCAGTACTTC. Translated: CAWSLTSGRAGEQYF.

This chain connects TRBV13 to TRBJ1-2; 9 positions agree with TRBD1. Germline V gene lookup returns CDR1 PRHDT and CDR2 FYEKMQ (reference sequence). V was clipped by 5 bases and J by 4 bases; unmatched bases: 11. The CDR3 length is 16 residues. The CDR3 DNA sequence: TGTGCCAGCAGCCGCGGGGACAGGGCCGGTAGCTATGGCTACACCTTC. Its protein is CASSRGDRAGSYGYTF.

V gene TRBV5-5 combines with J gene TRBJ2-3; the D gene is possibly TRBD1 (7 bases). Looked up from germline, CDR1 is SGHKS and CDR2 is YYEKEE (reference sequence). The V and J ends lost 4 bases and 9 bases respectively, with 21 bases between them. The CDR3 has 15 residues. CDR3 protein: CASSNAGSPGGTQYF. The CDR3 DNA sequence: TGTGCCAGCAGCAACGCGGGGTCCCCAGGGGGGACGCAGTATTTT.

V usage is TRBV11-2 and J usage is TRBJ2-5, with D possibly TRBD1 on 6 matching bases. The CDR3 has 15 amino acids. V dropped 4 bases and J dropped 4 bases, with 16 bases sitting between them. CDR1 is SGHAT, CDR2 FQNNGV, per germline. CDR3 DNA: TGTGCCAGCAGCTCCCGCGGAGTGGGGGCAGAGACCCAGTACTTC. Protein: CASSSRGVGAETQYF.

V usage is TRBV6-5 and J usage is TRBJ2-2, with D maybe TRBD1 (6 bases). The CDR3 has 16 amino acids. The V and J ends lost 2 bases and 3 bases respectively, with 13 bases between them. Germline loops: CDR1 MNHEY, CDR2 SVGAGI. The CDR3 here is CASSYTPDSYTGELFF. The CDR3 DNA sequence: TGTGCCAGCAGTTACACCCCGGACAGTTACACCGGGGAGCTGTTTTTT.

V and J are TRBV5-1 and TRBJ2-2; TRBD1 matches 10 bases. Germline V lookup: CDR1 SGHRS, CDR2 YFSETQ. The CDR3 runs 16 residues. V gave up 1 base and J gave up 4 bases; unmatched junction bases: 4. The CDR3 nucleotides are TGCGCCAGCAGCTTGCGGGACAGGGGAGGCACCGGGGAGCTGTTTTTT. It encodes CASSLRDRGGTGELFF.